The source of this TCR beta chain is a study of cytomegalovirus exposure and HLA in healthy donors. Germline CDR1 reads SEHNR; CDR2 reads FQNEAQ (reference sequence). CDR3 size: 15 residues. V gave up 2 bases and J gave up 2 bases, with 13 bases separating them. The PCR was carried out with 60 Vbeta primers and 13 Jbeta primers. Sequencing used immunoSEQ multiplex PCR; TCRdb keeps in-frame clones, though not all of them. The table lists about 80,000 clones, roughly three quarters of them singletons. Sample: PBMCs. The chain couples TRBV7-9 to TRBJ2-7; D gene uncertain. The origin of this receptor is a woman in her forties or fifties in good health and CMV-seropositive. CDR3 residues: CASSLLSERTYEQYV. In DNA, the CDR3 is TGTGCCAGCAGCTTACTTTCGGAGCGAACCTACGAGCAGTACGTC.